This T cell receptor (beta chain) was documented in a study of T cells in Graves' hyperthyroidism and ophthalmopathy (dated by TCRdb to about 2019). As for the study more broadly: Peripheral blood samples were taken at the time of initial diagnosis, prior to any treatment. To identify distinguishing TCR V-J signatures, a discovery cohort of about a hundred patients was used, comprising 40 to 45 with Graves' ophthalmopathy and 55 to 65 with stable Graves' hyperthyroidism. The 75 to 100 discovery patients were divided at random into training and test sets in a 7:3 ratio. Whether ophthalmopathy could be predicted prospectively was tested in an independent validation cohort made up of 18 hyperthyroidism patients plus 17 patients who later progressed to ophthalmopathy. Thyroid tissue and blood T-cell repertoires from roughly 6 Graves' hyperthyroidism patients were also compared in the study. The paper describes TCR Vbeta CDR3 sequencing of around 130 peripheral blood samples, made up of fewer than 50 ophthalmopathy patients, over 70 hyperthyroidism patients and 17 progressor patients. Once sampling was done, hyperthyroidism patients were given methimazole at a starting dose of 30 mg daily, whereas ophthalmopathy patients were given high-dose intravenous methylprednisolone.

The hyperthyroidism patients were between 18 and 65 years old and newly diagnosed, with a disease duration of less than 2 months. Any patient with an uncontrolled infection, another autoimmune disease, pregnancy or lactation was excluded. Diagnoses were established on the basis of clinical symptoms, serum thyroxine and TRAb, thyroid ultrasound, and orbital computed tomography. For progressor patients, blood was drawn at the first diagnosis of hyperthyroidism, before any ophthalmopathy symptoms had appeared. Ficoll-Paque density gradient centrifugation was used to isolate PBMCs from around 9.1 ml of fresh peripheral blood. Progressor patients were first diagnosed with Graves' hyperthyroidism and then developed ophthalmopathy during follow-up. Total RNA was extracted with Trizol reagent, and quality was checked on an Agilent 2100 Bioanalyzer. The research as a whole found: A 13 V-J signature model separated ophthalmopathy from stable hyperthyroidism, with roughly 88% sensitivity and approximately 81% specificity in cross-validation and 80%/75% in testing. Most expanded thyroid clonotypes (frequency above 0.001) were also detected in blood, a finding suggesting that blood repertoires may reflect thyroid immune responses. Sample size was not statistically predetermined, and investigators were not blinded to group allocation. During validation, the model predicted progression to ophthalmopathy a median of about 6.3 months ahead of onset, with around 71% sensitivity and roughly 75% specificity.

Ends trimmed: V by 5 bases, J by 4 bases; bases unmatched to a gene: 11. Counted from cysteine to phenylalanine, this CDR3 has 16 amino acids. The retained sequence is limited to the CDR3, 48 bases, with the frame set at the first base. The germline V gene yields MDHEN for CDR1 and SYDVKM for CDR2. Worth noting for this clonotype: It has no known antigen specificity. Qualities for individual bases were not recorded, and no much larger clone is one base off.

The TCR beta CDR3 regions were amplified from the RNA transcripts. The first round of RT-PCR for the TCR CDR3 was performed with the HTBI primer set and the Qiagen OneStep RT-PCR kit. The libraries were constructed in a second round of multiplex PCR and then size-selected and purified. The libraries were sequenced on an Illumina HiSeq2000 using paired-end 100 bp reads. Per the source publication's procedure: Raw data were processed with SOAPnuke, discarding reads with adapters, uncalled bases, mean Phred below 15, or no exact constant-primer or identifier match. COPE v1.2.5 was used to merge the high-quality paired reads, and each unique nucleotide sequence was defined as a clonotype. MiTCR v1.1 was used to align clonotypes to the IMGT TRBV, TRBD and TRBJ reference segments. The analysis included only V-J combinations with a frequency above 0.0001, which together covered over 98% of the repertoires. The TCS score was defined as the ratio of F50 (clonal expansion) to E x V (chaos), calculated using BLOSUM62-based TCRdist between CDR3 peptides within each V-J. Welch's t-statistics and random forest reduced 450 to 600 V-J features to under 15, which were used in a naive Bayes classifier (R e1071). TCRdb took the public reads, trimmed them with fastp at Q25, ran MiXCR for clone calling and kept in-frame beta chains. Every distinct CDR3 protein forms one entry, paired with its most common genes and DNA. The V and J calls follow TCRdb's processing rather than the paper's. In this sample the table shows fewer than 300,000 distinct CDR3 sequences, less than 30% of which occur a single time. The top ten clones comprise about a quarter of the sample.

This TCR came from a middle-aged man with Graves' hyperthyroidism that later progressed to Graves' ophthalmopathy. The sequenced material came from blood. This receptor chain uses TRBV28 and TRBJ2-5, with 9 bases aligning to TRBD1. The CDR3 protein: CASSQEGQGGGETQYF. The DNA sequence reads TGTGCCAGCAGTCAAGAGGGACAGGGAGGAGGAGAGACCCAGTACTTC.